The clone carrying this TCR beta chain has only a few counts. Its cognate antigen is unknown. Looked up from germline, CDR1 is MNHEY and CDR2 is SMNVEV (reference sequence). V lost 6 bases to trimming and J lost 3 bases; unmatched junction nucleotides: 5. The CDR3 consists of 15 residues. The sample comes from a study of a mutant IDH1 vaccine in newly diagnosed glioma. Study-wide context: The therapy given earlier, which was standard therapy, consisted of radiotherapy, temozolomide, or both, and most of the patients received both. The study, taken as a whole, reports: Immune responses arising from the vaccine appeared in about 93% of patients.

Time point defined: baseline, week 1 (first vaccination visit). Indicated treatment: pre-vaccination baseline after standard-of-care therapy. Astrocytomas found in donors were new, WHO grade 3 or 4, IDH1-mutant and ATRX-lost. TCRdb keeps only in-frame clones here, not all; method: immunoSEQ multiplex PCR. The sample consists of roughly 70,000 clones, roughly 85% of them appearing once. Sequencing was performed on PBMCs, taken from a glioma patient treated with radiotherapy, temozolomide or both. The V and J genes are TRBV27 and TRBJ2-6; 7 nucleotides align to TRBD1. The receptor was derived from a man aged 30 to 39 with glioma. CDR3 DNA: TGTGCCAGCAGCAAAGACAGGGTTGGGGCCAACGTCCTGACTTTC. This translates into CASSKDRVGANVLTF.